This record looks at one T cell receptor (beta chain) sequence and its context. Original processing notes: Scientists estimated how many nucleated cells there were by amplifying reference gene primers. Using immunoSEQ multiplex PCR, the repertoire was profiled, and TCRdb retains in-frame clones only, with some absent. D and trimming come from the DNA, and the V and J calls and clone size come from that table. The sample holds 50,000 or so clones; about 84% are singletons and the top ten take 2% to 2.5%. Per germline, CDR1 SGHTA and CDR2 FQGTGA. CDR3 length: 15 amino acids. V shed 1 base and J shed 1 base, with 9 bases lying between them. This specimen comes from a study of blood T cell repertoires in COVID-19. Study summary: From T cells, B-cell-depleted T cells, or PBMCs came the material, which was cDNA or gDNA.

Material: peripheral blood. This clonotype was sampled from a woman aged 55-69 years with acute or convalescent COVID-19. The rearrangement joins TRBV7-3 to TRBJ2-3; tentatively, D is TRBD2 (6 bases). The CDR3 loop reads CASSLNSGGTDTQYF. The DNA for the CDR3 is TGTGCCAGCAGCTTAAATTCGGGGGGCACAGATACGCAGTATTTT.